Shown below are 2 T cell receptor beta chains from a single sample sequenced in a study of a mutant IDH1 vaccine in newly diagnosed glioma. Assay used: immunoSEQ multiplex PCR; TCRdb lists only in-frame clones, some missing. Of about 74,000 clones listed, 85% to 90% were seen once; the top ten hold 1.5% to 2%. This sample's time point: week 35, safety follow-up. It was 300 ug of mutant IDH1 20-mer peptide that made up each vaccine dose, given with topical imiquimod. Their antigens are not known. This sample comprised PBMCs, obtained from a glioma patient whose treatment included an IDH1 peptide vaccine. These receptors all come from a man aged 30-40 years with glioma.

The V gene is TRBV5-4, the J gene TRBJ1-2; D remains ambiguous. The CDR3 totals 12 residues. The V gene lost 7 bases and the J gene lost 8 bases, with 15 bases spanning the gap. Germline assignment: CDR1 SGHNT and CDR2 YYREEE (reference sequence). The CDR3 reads CASPKSSGGYTF. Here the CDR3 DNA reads TGTGCCAGCCCCAAATCGTCCGGGGGCTACACCTTC.

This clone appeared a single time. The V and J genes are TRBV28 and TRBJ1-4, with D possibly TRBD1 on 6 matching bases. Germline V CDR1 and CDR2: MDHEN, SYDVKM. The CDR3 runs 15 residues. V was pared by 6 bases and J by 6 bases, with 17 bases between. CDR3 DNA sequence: TGTGCCAGCAGACCACCCCAGGGGTCGGATGAAAAACTGTTTTTT. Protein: CASRPPQGSDEKLFF.